This is a list of T cell receptor beta chains from one sample in a study of T cells in localized non-small cell lung cancer. Some clones are missing from TCRdb's copy, which holds only in-frame ones; the method was immunoSEQ multiplex PCR. The sample lists approximately 12,000 clones; around 85% were seen once. Here the sequenced sample was peripheral blood, taken before any cancer treatment. Receptors originate from a male donor aged 60 or older with stage I lung adenocarcinoma. The CDR3 runs from the conserved cysteine through the conserved F or W. Fields, in order: J gene, D gene, CDR3 length, V gene, clone size, CDR3 DNA, CDR3 protein. The D gene is left open where the match is weak. Clone size is given for some rows only: seen once, a few or many times, or a class if the clone is expanded.

>TRBJ1-2|NA|14|TRBV7-2|once
TGTGCCAGCAGCTTAGACGGGGGAAGGAGTAGGTACACCTTC
CASSLDGGRSRYTF
>TRBJ2-3|NA|16|TRBV19|NA
TGTGCCAGTAGGTCAGTTGGTCGGTCGAACACAGATACGCAGTATTTT
CASRSVGRSNTDTQYF
>TRBJ2-5|TRBD2|13|TRBV28|NA
TGTGCCAGCAGTGGTCTAGCGGGGGGGACCCAGTACTTC
CASSGLAGGTQYF
>TRBJ1-3|NA|15|TRBV30|NA
TGTGCCTGGAGTGTACAGGGCTTTTCTGGAAACACCATATATTTT
CAWSVQGFSGNTIYF
>TRBJ2-7|NA|13|TRBV11-2|NA
TGTGCCAGCAGCCCCATTCCCGAACTCGAGCAGTACTTC
CASSPIPELEQYF
>TRBJ2-6|NA|16|TRBV4-3|NA
TGCGCCAGCAGCTTAAATAGGGGTTCTGGGGCCAACGTCCTGACTTTC
CASSLNRGSGANVLTF
>TRBJ2-5|TRBD2|17|TRBV28|NA
TGTGCCAGCAGTCCCGGGGACTACACTTCCCTCCTAGAGACCCAGTACTTC
CASSPGDYTSLLETQYF
>TRBJ2-1|TRBD2|14|TRBV27|NA
TGTGCCAGCAGTTCTAGCGGGGGGGCCAATGAGCAGTTCTTC
CASSSSGGANEQFF
>TRBJ1-1|NA|12|TRBV28|NA
TGTGCCAGCACCCGGGACCCCGGTGGAGCTTTCTTT
CASTRDPGGAFF
>TRBJ2-3|TRBD2|14|TRBV19|NA
TGTGCCAGTAGTACGGGGGGACCCTCAGATACGCAGTATTTT
CASSTGGPSDTQYF
>TRBJ2-5|TRBD2|13|TRBV6-5|NA
TGTGCCACCACCCTGGGAGGGGAAGAGACCCAGTACTTC
CATTLGGEETQYF
>TRBJ1-1|NA|17|TRBV4-2|NA
TGTGCCAGCAGCCAAGAGGAATGGGGGGACGGGCACACTGAAGCTTTCTTT
CASSQEEWGDGHTEAFF
>TRBJ1-4|NA|15|TRBV4-2|NA
TGTGCCAGCAGCCCCCCATCGCAGGGTTTTGAAAAACTGTTTTTT
CASSPPSQGFEKLFF
>TRBJ1-2|NA|13|TRBV14|NA
TGTGCCAGCAGCAAAGGGAACGGGGTTGGCTACACCTTC
CASSKGNGVGYTF
>TRBJ2-1|NA|13|TRBV5-1|NA
TGCGCCAGCAGCTTTCCGAGCGGGAATGAGCAGTTCTTC
CASSFPSGNEQFF
>TRBJ2-3|TRBD2|16|TRBV9|NA
TGTGCCAGCAGCCCTAAGGGACTAGCGGGGCCAGATACGCAGTATTTT
CASSPKGLAGPDTQYF
>TRBJ2-2|NA|14|TRBV4-2|NA
TGTGCCAGCAGCCAAGCCCCTGGGACCGGGGAGCTGTTTTTT
CASSQAPGTGELFF
>TRBJ1-1|NA|13|TRBV27|NA
TGTGCCAGCAGTTCCCCCTCGATCCTGAAAGCTTTCTTT
CASSSPSILKAFF
>TRBJ1-1|NA|15|TRBV7-9|NA
TGTGCCAGCAGCCCCAACGGACCCTTGAACACTGAAGCTTTCTTT
CASSPNGPLNTEAFF
>TRBJ1-2|NA|13|TRBV30|NA
TGTGCCTGGATGGGACATTGGGCCTATGGCTACACCTTC
CAWMGHWAYGYTF
>TRBJ2-3|NA|17|TRBV27|NA
TGTGCCAGCAGTTTATTTGGGACTTGGGGCAACACAGATACGCAGTATTTT
CASSLFGTWGNTDTQYF
>TRBJ2-3|NA|14|TRBV2|NA
TGTGCCAGCGGGGAACAGGGGAGGACAGATACGCAGTATTTT
CASGEQGRTDTQYF
>TRBJ1-5|TRBD1|16|TRBV7-3|NA
TGTGCCAGCAGCCAGGGGGGACAGCCGAGCAATCAGCCCCAGCATTTT
CASSQGGQPSNQPQHF
>TRBJ1-6|TRBD1|14|TRBV11-2|few
TGTGCCAGCAGCACCCGACAGGGTGTATCACCCCTCCACTTT
CASSTRQGVSPLHF
>TRBJ1-6|NA|14|TRBV6-6|NA
TGTGCCAGCAGATTCCAGGGAAACGATTCACCCCTCCACTTT
CASRFQGNDSPLHF
>TRBJ1-4|NA|15|TRBV9|NA
TGTGCCAGCAGCGAATCCGGACAGCCTAATGAAAAACTGTTTTTT
CASSESGQPNEKLFF
>TRBJ1-5|NA|15|TRBV27|NA
TGTGCCAGCAGTTTAAGGTTAGGAGGGAGCCAGCCCCAGCATTTT
CASSLRLGGSQPQHF
>TRBJ1-1|TRBD1|13|TRBV30|NA
TGTGCCTTCTCCAGGGGGGGAAGTACTGAAGCTTTCTTT
CAFSRGGSTEAFF
>TRBJ2-1|NA|14|TRBV7-3|NA
TGTGCCAGCAGCCCCTACCCCGAGAACAATGAGCAGTTCTTC
CASSPYPENNEQFF
>TRBJ1-1|NA|13|TRBV11-2|NA
TGTGCCAGCAGCTTCACTAGGAACACTGAAGCTTTCTTT
CASSFTRNTEAFF
>TRBJ2-5|NA|16|TRBV27|NA
TGTGCCAGCAGTTCGGGACACGGGAGACTTCAGGAGACCCAGTACTTC
CASSSGHGRLQETQYF
>TRBJ1-2|TRBD1|14|TRBV7-9|once
TGTGCCAGCAGCTCCACAGGGGGAGACTATGGCTACACCTTC
CASSSTGGDYGYTF
>TRBJ1-2|NA|15|TRBV14|few
TGTGCCAGCAGCCAAGAGGGCCGGAGTAACTATGGCTACACCTTC
CASSQEGRSNYGYTF
>TRBJ2-3|TRBD1|17|TRBV9|NA
TGTGCCAGCAGTGTCGGACAGGGGGCCATGAGCACAGATACGCAGTATTTT
CASSVGQGAMSTDTQYF
>TRBJ1-1|NA|11|TRBV28|few
TGTGCCAGCACCCGATACACTGAAGCTTTCTTT
CASTRYTEAFF
>TRBJ1-4|NA|15|TRBV7-9|NA
TGTGCCAGCGGCTCGTCGCATGGGCTAAATGAAAAACTGTTTTTT
CASGSSHGLNEKLFF
>TRBJ2-7|NA|13|TRBV4-3|NA
TGCGCCAGCAGCCAAGCAAGGGGCCACGAGCAGTACTTC
CASSQARGHEQYF
>TRBJ1-2|TRBD1|15|TRBV4-3|NA
TGCGCCAGCAGCCCAAGGGACAGACCCTTATATGGCTACACCTTC
CASSPRDRPLYGYTF
>TRBJ1-2|NA|13|TRBV7-2|NA
TGTGCCAGCAGCCCCGACGGTAACTATGGCTACACCTTC
CASSPDGNYGYTF
>TRBJ1-6|TRBD1|13|TRBV30|once
TGTGCCTGGAGTTTAACAGGGGATTCACCCCTCCACTTT
CAWSLTGDSPLHF
>TRBJ2-5|TRBD2|19|TRBV4-2|once
TGTGCCAGCAGCCAAGGTCGAGGAACTAGCGGGGTGCTTCAAGAGACCCAGTACTTC
CASSQGRGTSGVLQETQYF
>TRBJ2-5|NA|16|TRBV5-1|NA
TGCGCCAGCAGCGTATCAGGAGGCCCGGCGGGTGAGACCCAGTACTTC
CASSVSGGPAGETQYF
>TRBJ2-7|TRBD1|13|TRBV18|NA
TGTGCCAGCTCACTACAGGGGATCCACGAGCAGTACTTC
CASSLQGIHEQYF
>TRBJ2-5|TRBD1|16|TRBV5-1|NA
TGCGCCAGCAGCCCGGACGACAGGGGGAAGGGAGGGACCCAGTACTTC
CASSPDDRGKGGTQYF
>TRBJ1-5|NA|11|TRBV6-6|NA
TGTGCCAGCGGTACCACCGGGACATTGCATTTT
CASGTTGTLHF
>TRBJ2-6|NA|16|TRBV2|NA
TGTGCCAGCACCTGGGACGGCCGCTCTGGGGCCAACGTCCTGACTTTC
CASTWDGRSGANVLTF
>TRBJ1-3|TRBD1|15|TRBV7-9|NA
TGTGCCAGCATCCCGGGACAGGGGTCTGGAAACACCATATATTTT
CASIPGQGSGNTIYF
>TRBJ2-7|TRBD1|13|TRBV6-5|NA
TGTGCCAGCAAGGGGGCCAGTGCCTACGAGCAGTACTTC
CASKGASAYEQYF
>TRBJ1-1|TRBD1|14|TRBV5-1|NA
TGCGCCAGCAGCTGGACAGGGAGTGGAACTGAAGCTTTCTTT
CASSWTGSGTEAFF
>TRBJ2-7|NA|15|TRBV7-2|NA
TGTGCCAGCAGCTCCCGGGGGACCGTGACCTACGAGCAGTACTTC
CASSSRGTVTYEQYF
>TRBJ2-2|NA|14|TRBV2|NA
TGTGCCAGCAGTGAACAGCAGACCACCGGGGAGCTGTTTTTT
CASSEQQTTGELFF
>TRBJ2-2|NA|15|TRBV7-2|NA
TGTGCCAGCAGCCCAGGGGTCCCGATCTCCGGGGAGCTGTTTTTT
CASSPGVPISGELFF
>TRBJ2-5|TRBD2|16|TRBV15|NA
TGTGCCACCAGCAGAGCAGCGGGGGGGTTTCAAGAGACCCAGTACTTC
CATSRAAGGFQETQYF
>TRBJ1-5|NA|16|TRBV6-1|NA
TGTGCCAGCAGTGAACGATCTGCAGGGGCCAATCAGCCCCAGCATTTT
CASSERSAGANQPQHF
>TRBJ2-3|NA|15|TRBV19|once
TGTGCCAGTAGTATTGGGACATGGATGCAGGATACGCAGTATTTT
CASSIGTWMQDTQYF
>TRBJ1-2|TRBD1|14|TRBV5-1|NA
TGCGCCAGCAGCTTGGGACAGGGTCAGGTTGGCTACACCTTC
CASSLGQGQVGYTF
>TRBJ1-4|NA|19|TRBV4-2|NA
TGTGCCAGCAGCCAGGTTTCAGGGGTGGGGGTGACAACTAATGAAAAACTGTTTTTT
CASSQVSGVGVTTNEKLFF
>TRBJ1-2|NA|12|TRBV6-1|NA
TGTGCCAGCAGTGAAGCTGCAGATGGCTACACCTTC
CASSEAADGYTF
>TRBJ1-6|TRBD1|16|TRBV19|few
TGTGCCAGTAGTGACAGGGGGAGCTCCTATAATTCACCCCTCCACTTT
CASSDRGSSYNSPLHF